Following are 21 T cell receptor beta chains from one sample sequenced in a study of shared clonotypes between healthy human individuals. TCRdb's table, derived via immunoSEQ multiplex PCR, lists solely in-frame clones and lacks some. The table lists roughly 520,000 clones, roughly 95% of them singletons. The sequenced sample consisted of naive CD4+ T cells sorted from blood. Regarding subset: CD45RA+ positively selected. The source of these receptors is a woman aged 25 to 39 in good health.

A single count supports this clone. The V and J genes are TRBV19 and TRBJ2-3, with D maybe TRBD2 (5 bases). The ends were cut back, 8 bases at V and 1 base at J, with 13 bases in the middle. The germline gives CDR1 LNHDA, CDR2 SQIVND (reference sequence). The CDR3 has 14 amino acids. The CDR3 spells CASSWGVGTDTQYF. Here the CDR3 DNA reads TGTGCCAGTTCATGGGGAGTCGGCACAGATACGCAGTATTTT.

The chain uses TRBV27 and TRBJ2-1, with D perhaps given as TRBD1 or TRBD2 (6 bases each). Trimming stripped 3 bases from V and 7 bases from J, with 16 bases between. Germline V gives CDR1 MNHEY, CDR2 SMNVEV (reference sequence). This CDR3 has 15 residues. CDR3 amino acids: CASSLRGQGGNEQFF. Written as DNA, the CDR3 is TGTGCCAGCAGTTTGCGGGGTCAAGGGGGGAATGAGCAGTTCTTC.

This chain connects TRBV5-1 to TRBJ2-5; no clear D gene. This CDR3 spans 12 amino acids. Trimming stripped 2 bases from V and 2 bases from J, with 4 bases between. Germline V lookup: CDR1 SGHRS, CDR2 YFSETQ. The CDR3 DNA sequence: TGCGCCAGCAGCTTCGGACAAGAGACCCAGTACTTC. It encodes CASSFGQETQYF.

The V gene is TRBV6-4, the J gene TRBJ1-1; 7 bases are shared with TRBD1. Trimming cost V 5 bases and J 9 bases; bases outside gene matches: 12. Germline V gene data show CDR1 as MRHNA and CDR2 as SNTAGT. The CDR3 sequence is 14 residues long. CDR3 nucleotide sequence: TGTGCCAGCAGTTCCATACCTGGGACAGAAAAAGCTTTCTTT. Translated, it gives CASSSIPGTEKAFF.

This sequence joins TRBV7-7 and TRBJ2-2; the match to TRBD1 covers 12 bases. The V gene end was trimmed by 5 bases and the J gene end by 5 bases; junction bases not matched to a gene: 15. The germline V gene has CDR1 SSHAT and CDR2 FNYEAQ (reference sequence). The length of the CDR3 is 19 residues. CDR3 region: CASSLRPTGQGAKTGELFF. The CDR3 DNA reads as TGTGCCAGCAGCCTACGCCCCACGGGACAGGGGGCTAAAACCGGGGAGCTGTTTTTT.

This chain joins TRBV5-1 and TRBJ2-1; 8 bases agree with TRBD2. CDR3 size: 15 residues. V was clipped by 2 bases and J by 8 bases; unmatched bases: 9. Germline assignment: CDR1 SGHRS and CDR2 YFSETQ. The CDR3 DNA is TGCGCCAGCAGCTTTCTTGCGGGAGGACAAGATGAGCAGTTCTTC. Residues: CASSFLAGGQDEQFF.

The chain links TRBV19 to TRBJ2-7; maybe TRBD2 (6 bases). The length of the CDR3 is 13 residues. Per germline, CDR1 LNHDA and CDR2 SQIVND (reference sequence). Trimming removed 3 bases at V and 7 bases at J, with 13 bases between. CDR3 bases: TGTGCCAGTAGTATGGAGGGGAGTAGGGAGCAGTACTTC. It specifies CASSMEGSREQYF.

The J gene is TRBJ2-7, the V gene TRBV5-5; D gene ambiguous. CDR1 is SGHKS and CDR2 is YYEKEE in the germline V gene (reference sequence). With 2 bases removed from V and 2 bases from J, the gap between germline ends came to 8 bases. The CDR3 consists of 13 residues. CDR3 DNA: TGTGCCAGCAGCTTTGAAATACCCTACGAGCAGTACTTC. Translation gives CASSFEIPYEQYF.

V and J are TRBV15 and TRBJ2-6; D not certain. The CDR3 length is 15 residues. The V and J ends lost 0 bases and 1 base respectively, with 4 bases between them. The germline V gene encodes CDR1 LNHNV and CDR2 YYDKDF (reference sequence). The DNA of the CDR3 is TGTGCCACCAGCAGAGATAAGTCTGGGGCCAACGTCCTGACTTTC. It encodes CATSRDKSGANVLTF.

The chain couples TRBV18 to TRBJ2-7; maybe TRBD2 (6 bases). CDR1 KGHSH and CDR2 LQKENI come from the germline V gene. The CDR3 totals 17 residues. The V gene lost 0 bases and the J gene lost 0 bases, with 15 bases spanning the gap. This chain's CDR3 is CASSPPGFGSASYEQYF. The CDR3 DNA reads TGTGCCAGCTCACCACCGGGGTTCGGGAGCGCCTCCTACGAGCAGTACTTC.

The chain couples TRBV7-8 to TRBJ1-2, with 10 positions matching TRBD1. This CDR3 spans 15 amino acids. Germline lookup yields CDR1 SGHVS and CDR2 FQNEAQ. J gave up 3 bases and V 1 base, and 2 bases lay outside the gene matches. The CDR3 bases are TGTGCCAGCAGCTTAGTGGGACAGGGGTACTATGGCTACACCTTC. Encoded protein: CASSLVGQGYYGYTF.

This clone was observed a single time. V usage is TRBV10-3 and J usage is TRBJ1-5; no clear D. The CDR3 contains 14 residues. Germline V gene lookup returns CDR1 ENHRY and CDR2 SYGVKD. The V gene lost 5 bases and the J gene lost 0 bases, with 8 bases spanning the gap. The CDR3 is CAISPQSSNQPQHF. The CDR3 region has the DNA TGTGCCATCAGTCCCCAGAGTAGCAATCAGCCCCAGCATTTT.

The DNA of the CDR3 is TGTGCCAGCAGTTTCCGGAGTACAGTTAACTATGGCTACACCTTC. Translating gives CASSFRSTVNYGYTF. This chain connects TRBV28 to TRBJ1-2, with D unresolved. Germline CDR1 and CDR2: MDHEN and SYDVKM. CDR3 length: 15 residues. V was clipped by 3 bases and J by 1 base, with 12 bases between them.

Points on this clone: At the DNA level, this CDR3 is encoded by other sequences in the same sample as well. In DNA form, the CDR3 reads TGTGCCAGCAGTTTAGGAGGGAGCGCAGATACGCAGTATTTT. Its translation: CASSLGGSADTQYF. The chain links TRBV28 to TRBJ2-3; D is perhaps TRBD2 (6 bases). Trimming took off 2 bases at V and 4 bases at J, with 10 bases between the two ends. The CDR3 totals 14 residues. Germline lookup yields CDR1 MDHEN and CDR2 SYDVKM.

J is TRBJ1-1 and V is TRBV27; no definite D call. Germline V gene lookup returns CDR1 MNHEY and CDR2 SMNVEV (reference sequence). Trimming left V 5 bases short and J 0 bases short, with 7 bases between. The CDR3 contains 13 residues. The CDR3: CASSTTLNTEAFF. The CDR3 DNA reads TGTGCCAGCAGTACTACCTTGAACACTGAAGCTTTCTTT.

The rearrangement joins TRBV10-3 to TRBJ2-5; the D gene is possibly TRBD2 (5 bases). The CDR3 runs to 14 residues. Trimming stripped 0 bases from V and 3 bases from J, with 8 bases between. Germline V gene lookup returns CDR1 ENHRY and CDR2 SYGVKD. CDR3 residues: CAISESERKETQYF. CDR3 coding DNA: TGTGCCATCAGTGAGTCAGAGCGGAAAGAGACCCAGTACTTC.

This chain uses TRBV13 with TRBJ2-3; possibly TRBD1 or TRBD2 for D (6 bases each). V lost 6 bases, J lost 0 bases, and 19 bases lay in between. Germline V gene lookup returns CDR1 PRHDT and CDR2 FYEKMQ (reference sequence). CDR3 length: 17 residues. The CDR3, as DNA: TGTGCCAGCAGTGCGGGACACTTACTAACTAGCACAGATACGCAGTATTTT. Encoded protein: CASSAGHLLTSTDTQYF.

The DNA of the CDR3 is TGCAGCGTTTCGGGGCGGGAGGACAGCGTGGGCGAGCAGTACTTC. Residues: CSVSGREDSVGEQYF. The rearrangement uses TRBV29-1 and TRBJ2-5; 8 nucleotides agree with TRBD2. The J call is in doubt because the DNA end fits TRBJ2-7 better. Germline V gene sequence: CDR1 SQVTM, CDR2 ANQGSEA. The CDR3 sequence is 15 residues long.

V usage is TRBV5-4 and J usage is TRBJ2-5, with D possibly TRBD1 on 6 matching bases. In germline, CDR1 is SGHNT, CDR2 YYREEE (reference sequence). Trimming removed 0 bases at V and 3 bases at J, with 9 bases between. CDR3 length equals 14 residues. The CDR3, as DNA: TGTGCCAGCAGCTTGGCCAACAGGGAAGAGACCCAGTACTTC. This encodes CASSLANREETQYF. The full variable domain, in which reference TRBV5-4 and TRBJ2-5 provide the parts outside the CDR3, is ETGVTQSPTHLIKTRGQQVTLRCSSQSGHNTVSWYQQALGQGPQFIFQYYREEENGRGNFPPRFSGLQFPNYSSELNVNALELDDSALYLCASSLANREETQYFGPGTRLLVL.

The gene calls are TRBV6-4 and TRBJ2-1; D is undetermined. V lost 0 bases and J lost 0, with 9 bases in between. Germline V gene sequence: CDR1 MRHNA, CDR2 SNTAGT. The CDR3 consists of 16 residues. The CDR3 coding sequence is TGTGCCAGCAGTGACTCGAGAGGTCGCTCCTACAATGAGCAGTTCTTC. It is translated as CASSDSRGRSYNEQFF.

V and J are TRBV28 and TRBJ2-5; no reliable D call. Trimming stripped 2 bases from V and 2 bases from J, with 12 bases between. The CDR3 spans 15 residues. Looked up from germline, CDR1 is MDHEN and CDR2 is SYDVKM. As DNA, the CDR3 is TGTGCCAGCAGTTTAGTCTCCGCCAGGCAAGAGACCCAGTACTTC. Translated, it gives CASSLVSARQETQYF.